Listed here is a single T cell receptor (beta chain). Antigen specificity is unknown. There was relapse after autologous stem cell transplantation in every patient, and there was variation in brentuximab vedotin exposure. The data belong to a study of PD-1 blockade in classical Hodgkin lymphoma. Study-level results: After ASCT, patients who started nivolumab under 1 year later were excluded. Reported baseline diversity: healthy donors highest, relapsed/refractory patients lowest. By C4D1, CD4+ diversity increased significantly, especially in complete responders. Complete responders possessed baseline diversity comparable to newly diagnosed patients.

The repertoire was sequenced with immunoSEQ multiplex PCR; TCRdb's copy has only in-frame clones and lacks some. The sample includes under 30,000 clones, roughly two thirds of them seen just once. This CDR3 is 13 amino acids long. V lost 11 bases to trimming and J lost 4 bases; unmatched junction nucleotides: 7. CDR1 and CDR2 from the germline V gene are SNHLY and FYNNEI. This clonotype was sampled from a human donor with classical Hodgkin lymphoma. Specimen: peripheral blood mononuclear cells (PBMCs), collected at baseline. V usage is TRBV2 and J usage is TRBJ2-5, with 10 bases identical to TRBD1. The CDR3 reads CAGRDRGIETQYF. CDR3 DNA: TGTGCCGGCCGGGACAGGGGAATAGAGACCCAGTACTTC.